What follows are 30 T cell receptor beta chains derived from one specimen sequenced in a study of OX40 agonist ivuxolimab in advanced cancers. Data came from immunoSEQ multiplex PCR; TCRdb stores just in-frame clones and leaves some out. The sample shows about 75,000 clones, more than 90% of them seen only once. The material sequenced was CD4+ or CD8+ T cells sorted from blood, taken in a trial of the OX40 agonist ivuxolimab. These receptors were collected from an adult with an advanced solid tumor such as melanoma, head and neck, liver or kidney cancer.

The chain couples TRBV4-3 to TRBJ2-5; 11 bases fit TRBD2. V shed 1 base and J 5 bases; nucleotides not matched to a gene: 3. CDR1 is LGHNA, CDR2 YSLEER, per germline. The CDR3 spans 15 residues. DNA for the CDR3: TGCGCCAGCAGCCAAGGGATAGCGGGAGGGGAGACCCAGTACTTC. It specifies CASSQGIAGGETQYF.

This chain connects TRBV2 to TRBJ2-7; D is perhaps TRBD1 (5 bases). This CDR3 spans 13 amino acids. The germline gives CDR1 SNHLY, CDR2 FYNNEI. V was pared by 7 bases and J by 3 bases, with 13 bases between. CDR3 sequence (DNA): TGTGCCAGCACAAGCCGACAGAGCTACGAGCAGTACTTC. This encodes CASTSRQSYEQYF.

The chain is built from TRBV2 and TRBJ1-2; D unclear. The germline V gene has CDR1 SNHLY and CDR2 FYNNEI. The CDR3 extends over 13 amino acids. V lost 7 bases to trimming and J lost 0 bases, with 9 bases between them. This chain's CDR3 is CASTGGTNYGYTF. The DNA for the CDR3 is TGTGCCAGCACTGGCGGGACTAACTATGGCTACACCTTC. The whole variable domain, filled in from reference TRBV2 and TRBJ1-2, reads EPEVTQTPSHQVTQMGQEVILRCVPISNHLYFYWYRQILGQKVEFLVSFYNNEISEKSEIFDDQFSVERPDGSNFTLKIRSTKLEDSAMYFCASTGGTNYGYTFGSGTRLTVV.

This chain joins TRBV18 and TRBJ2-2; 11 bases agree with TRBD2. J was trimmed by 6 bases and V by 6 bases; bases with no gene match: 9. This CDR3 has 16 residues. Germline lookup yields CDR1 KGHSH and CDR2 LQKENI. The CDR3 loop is CASSRSGGALAGELFF. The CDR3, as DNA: TGTGCCAGCTCGCGTAGCGGGGGGGCCCTCGCCGGGGAGCTGTTTTTT.

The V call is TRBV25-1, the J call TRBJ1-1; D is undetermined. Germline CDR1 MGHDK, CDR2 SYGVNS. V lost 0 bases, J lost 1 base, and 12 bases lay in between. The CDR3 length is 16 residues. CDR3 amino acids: CASSEYIVAGNTEAFF. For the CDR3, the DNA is TGTGCCAGCAGTGAATATATAGTGGCGGGGAACACTGAAGCTTTCTTT.

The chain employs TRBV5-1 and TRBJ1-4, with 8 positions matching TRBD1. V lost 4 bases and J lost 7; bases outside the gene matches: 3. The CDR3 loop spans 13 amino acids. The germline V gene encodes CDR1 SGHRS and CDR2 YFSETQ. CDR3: CASSAGQGEKLFF. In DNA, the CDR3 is TGCGCCAGCAGCGCCGGACAGGGTGAAAAACTGTTTTTT.

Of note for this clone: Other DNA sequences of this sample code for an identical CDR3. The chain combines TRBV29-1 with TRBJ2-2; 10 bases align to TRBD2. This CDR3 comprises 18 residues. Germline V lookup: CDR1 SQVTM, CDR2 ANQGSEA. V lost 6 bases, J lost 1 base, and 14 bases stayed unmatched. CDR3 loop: CSVGGVGVAGGNTGELFF. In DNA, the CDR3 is TGCAGCGTGGGGGGTGTGGGTGTAGCGGGAGGGAACACCGGGGAGCTGTTTTTT.

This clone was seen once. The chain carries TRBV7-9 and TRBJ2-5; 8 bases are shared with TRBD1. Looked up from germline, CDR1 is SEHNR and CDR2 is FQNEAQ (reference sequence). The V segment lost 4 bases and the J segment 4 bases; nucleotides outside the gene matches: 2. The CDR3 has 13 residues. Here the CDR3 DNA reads TGTGCCAGCAGCTGGACAGGGTCAGAGACCCAGTACTTC. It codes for CASSWTGSETQYF.

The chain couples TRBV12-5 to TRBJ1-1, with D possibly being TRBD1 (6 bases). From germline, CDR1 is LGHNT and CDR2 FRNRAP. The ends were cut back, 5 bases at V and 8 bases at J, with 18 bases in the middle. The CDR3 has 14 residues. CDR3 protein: CASGGATRGQEAFF. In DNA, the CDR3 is TGTGCTAGTGGTGGGGCTACTCGGGGGCAGGAAGCTTTCTTT.

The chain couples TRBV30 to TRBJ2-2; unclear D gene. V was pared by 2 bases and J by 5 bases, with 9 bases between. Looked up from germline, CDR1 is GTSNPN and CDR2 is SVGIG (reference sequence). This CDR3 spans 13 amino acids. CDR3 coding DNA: TGTGCCTGGAGTAAAGGACCGACCGGGGAGCTGTTTTTT. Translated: CAWSKGPTGELFF. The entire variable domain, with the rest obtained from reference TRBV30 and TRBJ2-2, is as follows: SQTIHQWPATLVQPVGSPLSLECTVEGTSNPNLYWYRQAAGRGLQLLFYSVGIGQISSEVPQNLSASRPQDRQFILSSKKLLLSDSGFYLCAWSKGPTGELFFGEGSRLTVL.

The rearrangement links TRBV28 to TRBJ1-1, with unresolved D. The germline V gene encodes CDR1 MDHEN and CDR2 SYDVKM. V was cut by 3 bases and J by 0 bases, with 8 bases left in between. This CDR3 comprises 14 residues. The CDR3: CASSFEQLNTEAFF. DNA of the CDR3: TGTGCCAGCAGTTTCGAACAGTTGAACACTGAAGCTTTCTTT.

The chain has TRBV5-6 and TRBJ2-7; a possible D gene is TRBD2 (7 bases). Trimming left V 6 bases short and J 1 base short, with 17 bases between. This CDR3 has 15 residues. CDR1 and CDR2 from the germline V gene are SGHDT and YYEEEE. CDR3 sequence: CASTTWGGRSYEQYF. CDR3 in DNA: TGTGCCAGCACCACCTGGGGGGGGCGATCCTACGAGCAGTACTTC.

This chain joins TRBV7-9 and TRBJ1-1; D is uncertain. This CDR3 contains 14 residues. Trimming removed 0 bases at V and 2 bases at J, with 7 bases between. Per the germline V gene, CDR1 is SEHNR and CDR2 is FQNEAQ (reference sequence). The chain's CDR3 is CASSLAGGNTEAFF. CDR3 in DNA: TGTGCCAGCAGCTTAGCAGGCGGCAACACTGAAGCTTTCTTT.

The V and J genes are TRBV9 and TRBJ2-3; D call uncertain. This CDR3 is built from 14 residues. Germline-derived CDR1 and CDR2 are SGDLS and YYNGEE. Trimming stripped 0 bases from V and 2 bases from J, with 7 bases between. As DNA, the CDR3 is TGTGCCAGCAGCGTAGTTACAGCCACAGATACGCAGTATTTT. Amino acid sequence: CASSVVTATDTQYF.

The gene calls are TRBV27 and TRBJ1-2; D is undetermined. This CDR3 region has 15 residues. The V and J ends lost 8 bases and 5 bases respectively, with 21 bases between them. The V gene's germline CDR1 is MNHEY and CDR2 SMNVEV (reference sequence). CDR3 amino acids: CASGLHLGVPYGYTF. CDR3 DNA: TGTGCCAGCGGACTACACTTAGGAGTACCTTATGGCTACACCTTC.

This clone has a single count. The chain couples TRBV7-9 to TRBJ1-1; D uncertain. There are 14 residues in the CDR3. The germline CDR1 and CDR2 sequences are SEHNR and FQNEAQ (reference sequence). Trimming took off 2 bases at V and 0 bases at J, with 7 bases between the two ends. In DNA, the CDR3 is TGTGCCAGCAGCTTACTGGGTATGAACACTGAAGCTTTCTTT. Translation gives CASSLLGMNTEAFF.

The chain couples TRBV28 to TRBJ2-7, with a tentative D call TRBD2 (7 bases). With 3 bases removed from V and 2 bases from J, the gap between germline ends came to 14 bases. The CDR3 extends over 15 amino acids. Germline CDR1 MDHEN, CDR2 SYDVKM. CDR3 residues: CASSLGGGLPYEQYF. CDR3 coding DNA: TGTGCCAGCAGTTTGGGAGGGGGACTTCCCTACGAGCAGTACTTC.

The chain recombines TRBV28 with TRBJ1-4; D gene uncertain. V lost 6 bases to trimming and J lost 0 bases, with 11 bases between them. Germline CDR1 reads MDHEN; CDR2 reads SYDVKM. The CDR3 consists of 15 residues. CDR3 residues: CASSPKGATNEKLFF. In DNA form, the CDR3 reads TGTGCCAGCAGCCCCAAGGGAGCAACTAATGAAAAACTGTTTTTT.

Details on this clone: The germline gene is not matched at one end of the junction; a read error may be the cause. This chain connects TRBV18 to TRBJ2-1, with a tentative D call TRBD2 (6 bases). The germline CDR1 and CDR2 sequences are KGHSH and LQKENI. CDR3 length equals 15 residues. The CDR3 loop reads CASTPGGITYNEQFF. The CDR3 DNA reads TGTGCCAGCACACCGGGCGGGATTACCTACAATGAGCAGTTCTTC. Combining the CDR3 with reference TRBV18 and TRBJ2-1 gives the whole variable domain NAGVMQNPRHLVRRRGQEARLRCSPMKGHSHVYWYRQLPEEGLKFMVYLQKENIIDESGMPKERFSAEFPKEGPSILRIQQVVRGDSAAYFCASTPGGITYNEQFFGPGTRLTVL.

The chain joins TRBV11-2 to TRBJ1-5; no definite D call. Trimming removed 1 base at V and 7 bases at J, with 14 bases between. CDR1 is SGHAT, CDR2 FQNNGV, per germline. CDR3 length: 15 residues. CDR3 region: CASSLGAGIHQPQHF. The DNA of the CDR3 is TGTGCCAGCAGCTTAGGGGCGGGGATCCACCAGCCCCAGCATTTT.

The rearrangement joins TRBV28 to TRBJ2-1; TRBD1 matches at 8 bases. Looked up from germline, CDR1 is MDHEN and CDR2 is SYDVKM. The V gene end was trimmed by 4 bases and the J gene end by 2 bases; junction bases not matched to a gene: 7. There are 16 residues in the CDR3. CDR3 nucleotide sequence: TGTGCCAGCAGTTCCCTGGACAGGGCCCCCTACAATGAGCAGTTCTTC. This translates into CASSSLDRAPYNEQFF. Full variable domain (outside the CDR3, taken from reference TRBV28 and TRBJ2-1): DVKVTQSSRYLVKRTGEKVFLECVQDMDHENMFWYRQDPGLGLRLIYFSYDVKMKEKGDIPEGYSVSREKKERFSLILESASTNQTSMYLCASSSLDRAPYNEQFFGPGTRLTVL.

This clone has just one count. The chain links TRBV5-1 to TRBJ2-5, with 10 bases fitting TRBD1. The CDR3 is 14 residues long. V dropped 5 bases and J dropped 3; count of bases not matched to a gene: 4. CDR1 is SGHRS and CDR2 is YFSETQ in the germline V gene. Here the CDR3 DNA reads TGCGCCAGCAGAGCCGGGACAGGGGAAGAGACCCAGTACTTC. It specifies CASRAGTGEETQYF.

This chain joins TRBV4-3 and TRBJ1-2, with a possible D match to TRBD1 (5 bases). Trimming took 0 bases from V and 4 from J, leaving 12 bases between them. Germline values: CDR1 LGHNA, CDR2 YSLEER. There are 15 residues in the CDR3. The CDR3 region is CASSQDLGVGYGYTF. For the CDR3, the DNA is TGCGCCAGCAGCCAAGATTTGGGGGTCGGCTATGGCTACACCTTC.

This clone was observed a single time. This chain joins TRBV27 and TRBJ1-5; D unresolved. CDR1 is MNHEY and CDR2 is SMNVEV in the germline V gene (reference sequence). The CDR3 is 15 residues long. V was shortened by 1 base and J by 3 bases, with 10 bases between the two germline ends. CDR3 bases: TGTGCCAGCAGTTTATACAGAAGTAACAATCAGCCCCAGCATTTT. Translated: CASSLYRSNNQPQHF.

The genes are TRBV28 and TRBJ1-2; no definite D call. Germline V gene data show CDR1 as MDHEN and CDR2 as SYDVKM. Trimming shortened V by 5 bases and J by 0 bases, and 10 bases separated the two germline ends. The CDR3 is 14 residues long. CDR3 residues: CASSSLGTNYGYTF. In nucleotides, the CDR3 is TGTGCCAGCAGTAGTTTAGGCACTAACTATGGCTACACCTTC.

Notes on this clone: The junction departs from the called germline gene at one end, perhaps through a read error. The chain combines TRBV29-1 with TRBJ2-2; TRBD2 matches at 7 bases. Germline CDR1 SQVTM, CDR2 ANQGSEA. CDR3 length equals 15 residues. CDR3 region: CSDEGASGNTGELFF. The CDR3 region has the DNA TGCAGCGATGAAGGGGCTAGCGGTAACACCGGGGAGCTGTTTTTT.

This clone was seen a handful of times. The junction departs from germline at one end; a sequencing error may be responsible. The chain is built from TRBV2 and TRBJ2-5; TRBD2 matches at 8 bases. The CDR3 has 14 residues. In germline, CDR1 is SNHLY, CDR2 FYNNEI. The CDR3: CASNPGLAEEAQYF. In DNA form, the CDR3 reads TGTGCCAGCAACCCCGGACTAGCCGAAGAGGCCCAGTACTTC.

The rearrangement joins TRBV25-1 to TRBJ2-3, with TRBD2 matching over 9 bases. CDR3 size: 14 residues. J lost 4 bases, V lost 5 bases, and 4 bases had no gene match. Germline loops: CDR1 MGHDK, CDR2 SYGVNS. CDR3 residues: CASSSKRGADTQYF. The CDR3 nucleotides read TGTGCCAGCAGTTCCAAGCGGGGGGCAGATACGCAGTATTTT.

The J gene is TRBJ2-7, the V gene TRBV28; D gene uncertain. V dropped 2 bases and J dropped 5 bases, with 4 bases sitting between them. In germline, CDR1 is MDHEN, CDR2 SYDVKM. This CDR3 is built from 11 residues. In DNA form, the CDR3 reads TGTGCCAGCAGTTTAGGCCACGAGCAGTACTTC. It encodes CASSLGHEQYF.

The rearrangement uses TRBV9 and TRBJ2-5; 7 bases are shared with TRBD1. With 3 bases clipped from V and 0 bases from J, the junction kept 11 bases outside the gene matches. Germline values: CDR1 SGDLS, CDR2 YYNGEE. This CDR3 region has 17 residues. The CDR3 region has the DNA TGTGCCAGCAGCGACGGGTCGTCAGGGGGATACCAAGAGACCCAGTACTTC. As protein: CASSDGSSGGYQETQYF.